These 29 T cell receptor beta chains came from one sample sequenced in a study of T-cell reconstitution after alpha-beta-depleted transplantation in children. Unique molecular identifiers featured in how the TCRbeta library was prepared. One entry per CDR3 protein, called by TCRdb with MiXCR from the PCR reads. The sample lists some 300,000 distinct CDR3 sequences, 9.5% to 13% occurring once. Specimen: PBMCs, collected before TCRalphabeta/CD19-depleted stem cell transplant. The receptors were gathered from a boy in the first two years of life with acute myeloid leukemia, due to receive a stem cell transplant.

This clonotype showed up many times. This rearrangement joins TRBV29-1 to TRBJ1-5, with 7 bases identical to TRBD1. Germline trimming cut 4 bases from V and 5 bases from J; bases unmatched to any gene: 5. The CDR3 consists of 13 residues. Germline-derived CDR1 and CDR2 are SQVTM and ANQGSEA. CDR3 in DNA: TGCAGCGTTGTGCAGGGGGAGCATCAGCCCCAGCATTTT. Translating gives CSVVQGEHQPQHF.

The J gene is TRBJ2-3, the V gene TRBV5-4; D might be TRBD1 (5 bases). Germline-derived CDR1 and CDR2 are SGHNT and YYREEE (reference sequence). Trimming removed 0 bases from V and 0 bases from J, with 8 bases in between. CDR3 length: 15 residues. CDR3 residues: CASSLVQVSTDTQYF. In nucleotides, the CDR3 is TGTGCCAGCAGCTTGGTACAGGTCAGCACAGATACGCAGTATTTT.

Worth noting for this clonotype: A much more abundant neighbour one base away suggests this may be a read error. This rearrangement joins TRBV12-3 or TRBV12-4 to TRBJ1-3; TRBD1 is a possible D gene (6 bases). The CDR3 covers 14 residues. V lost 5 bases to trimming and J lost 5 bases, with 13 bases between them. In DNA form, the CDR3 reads TGTGCCAGCAGTATGGTGGACAGCAGAAACACCATATATTTT. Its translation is CASSMVDSRNTIYF.

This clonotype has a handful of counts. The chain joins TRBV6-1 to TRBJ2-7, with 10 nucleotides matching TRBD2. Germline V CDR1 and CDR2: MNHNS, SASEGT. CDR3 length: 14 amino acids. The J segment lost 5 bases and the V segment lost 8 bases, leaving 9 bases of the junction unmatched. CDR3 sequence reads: CASGSSGGFDEQYF. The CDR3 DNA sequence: TGTGCCAGCGGGTCTAGCGGGGGATTCGACGAGCAGTACTTC.

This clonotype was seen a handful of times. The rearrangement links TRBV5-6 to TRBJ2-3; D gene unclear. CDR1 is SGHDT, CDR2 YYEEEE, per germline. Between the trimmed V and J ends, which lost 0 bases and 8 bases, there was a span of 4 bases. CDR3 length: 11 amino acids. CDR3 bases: TGTGCCAGCAGCTTGGGTATTACGCAGTATTTT. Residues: CASSLGITQYF.

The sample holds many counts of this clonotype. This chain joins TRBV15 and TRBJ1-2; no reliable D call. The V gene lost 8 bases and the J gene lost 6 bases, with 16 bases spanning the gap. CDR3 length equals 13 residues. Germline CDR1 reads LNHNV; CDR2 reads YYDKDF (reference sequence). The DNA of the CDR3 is TGTGCCACCGGGAATTCTCCCTTCAATGGCTACACCTTC. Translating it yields CATGNSPFNGYTF.

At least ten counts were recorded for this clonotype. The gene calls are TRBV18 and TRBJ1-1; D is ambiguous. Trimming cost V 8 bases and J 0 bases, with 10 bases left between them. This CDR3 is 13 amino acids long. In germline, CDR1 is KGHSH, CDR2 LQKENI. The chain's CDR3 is CASSPGLNTEAFF. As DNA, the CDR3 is TGTGCCAGCAGTCCCGGGTTGAACACTGAAGCTTTCTTT. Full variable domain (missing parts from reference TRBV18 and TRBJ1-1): NAGVMQNPRHLVRRRGQEARLRCSPMKGHSHVYWYRQLPEEGLKFMVYLQKENIIDESGMPKERFSAEFPKEGPSILRIQQVVRGDSAAYFCASSPGLNTEAFFGQGTRLTVV.

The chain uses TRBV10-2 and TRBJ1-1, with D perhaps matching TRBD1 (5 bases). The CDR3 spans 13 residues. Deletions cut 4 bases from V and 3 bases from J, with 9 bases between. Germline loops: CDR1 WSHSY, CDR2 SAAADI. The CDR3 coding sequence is TGCGCCAGCAGTGGGGCGGGACACACTGAAGCTTTCTTT. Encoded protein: CASSGAGHTEAFF.

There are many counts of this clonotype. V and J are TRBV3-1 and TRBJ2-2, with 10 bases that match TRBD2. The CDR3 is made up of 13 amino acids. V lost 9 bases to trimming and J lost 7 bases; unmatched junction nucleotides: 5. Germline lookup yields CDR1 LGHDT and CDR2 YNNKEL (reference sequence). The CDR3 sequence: CASLAGEVGELFF. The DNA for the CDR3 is TGTGCCAGTCTAGCGGGAGAGGTCGGGGAGCTGTTTTTT.

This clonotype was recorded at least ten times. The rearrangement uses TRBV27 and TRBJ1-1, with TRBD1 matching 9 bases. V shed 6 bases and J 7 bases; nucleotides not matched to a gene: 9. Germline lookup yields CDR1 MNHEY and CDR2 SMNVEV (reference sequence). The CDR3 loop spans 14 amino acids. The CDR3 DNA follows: TGTGCCAGCAGCTTCAGGACAGGGGCGAATGAAGCTTTCTTT. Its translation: CASSFRTGANEAFF.

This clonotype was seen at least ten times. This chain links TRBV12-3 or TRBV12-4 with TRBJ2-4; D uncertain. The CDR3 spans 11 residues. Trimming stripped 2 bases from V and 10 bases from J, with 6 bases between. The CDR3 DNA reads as TGTGCCAGCAGTTTAAGGGTGATTCAGTACTTC. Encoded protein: CASSLRVIQYF.

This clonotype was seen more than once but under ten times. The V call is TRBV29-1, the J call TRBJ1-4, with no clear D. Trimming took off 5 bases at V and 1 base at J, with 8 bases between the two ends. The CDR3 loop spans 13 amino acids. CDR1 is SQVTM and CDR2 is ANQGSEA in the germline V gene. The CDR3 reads CSVFGVTNEKLFF. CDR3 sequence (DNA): TGCAGCGTTTTCGGGGTAACTAATGAAAAACTGTTTTTT.

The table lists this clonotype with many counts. The CDR3 region has the DNA TGTGCCAGCAGCCAGGGGCGAGCGGGAGCCGGGGAGCTGTTTTTT. Protein product: CASSQGRAGAGELFF. The V call is TRBV14, the J call TRBJ2-2; 8 positions match TRBD2. This CDR3 has 15 amino acids. Germline CDR1 reads SGHDN; CDR2 reads FVKESK. Trimming cost V 3 bases and J 6 bases; bases outside gene matches: 6.

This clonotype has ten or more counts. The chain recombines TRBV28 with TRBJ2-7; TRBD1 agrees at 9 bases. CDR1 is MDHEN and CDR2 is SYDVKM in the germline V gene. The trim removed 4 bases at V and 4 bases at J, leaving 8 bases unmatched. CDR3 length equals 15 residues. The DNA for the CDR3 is TGTGCCAGCAGTTCCAGGGGACAGGGCCCTTACGAGCAGTACTTC. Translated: CASSSRGQGPYEQYF.

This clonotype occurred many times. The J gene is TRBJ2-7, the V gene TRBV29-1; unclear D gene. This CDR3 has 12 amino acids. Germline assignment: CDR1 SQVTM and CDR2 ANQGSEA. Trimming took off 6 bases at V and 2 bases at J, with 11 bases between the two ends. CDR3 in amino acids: CSVRRQPYEQYF. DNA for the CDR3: TGCAGCGTCCGCAGGCAACCCTACGAGCAGTACTTC.

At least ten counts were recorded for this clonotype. The CDR3 protein is CASSLGGSDTQYF. Here the CDR3 DNA reads TGTGCCAGCAGTTTAGGCGGGTCGGATACGCAGTATTTT. The chain combines TRBV12-3 or TRBV12-4 with TRBJ2-3; D is perhaps TRBD2 (5 bases). CDR3 length: 13 residues. V lost 1 base and J lost 6, with 8 bases in between.

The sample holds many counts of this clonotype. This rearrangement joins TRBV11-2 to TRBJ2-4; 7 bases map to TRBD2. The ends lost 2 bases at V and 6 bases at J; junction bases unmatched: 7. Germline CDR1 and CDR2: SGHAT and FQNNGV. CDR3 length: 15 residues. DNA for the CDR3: TGTGCCAGCAGCTTAAGCCGGGAGGTGAGAAACATTCAGTACTTC. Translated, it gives CASSLSREVRNIQYF.

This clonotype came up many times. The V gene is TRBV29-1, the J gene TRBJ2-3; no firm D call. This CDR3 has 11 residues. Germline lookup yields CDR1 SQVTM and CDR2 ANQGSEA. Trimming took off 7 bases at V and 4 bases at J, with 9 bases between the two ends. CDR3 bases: TGCAGCGCCGGACGGCCAGATACGCAGTATTTT. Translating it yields CSAGRPDTQYF.

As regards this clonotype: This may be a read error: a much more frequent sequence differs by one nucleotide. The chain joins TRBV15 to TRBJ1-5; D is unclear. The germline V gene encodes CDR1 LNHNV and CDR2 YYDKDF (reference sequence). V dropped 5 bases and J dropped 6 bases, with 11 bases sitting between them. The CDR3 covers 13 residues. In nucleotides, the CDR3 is TGTGCCACCAGCGGTCAGGCGGGTCAGCCCCAGCATTTT. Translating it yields CATSGQAGQPQHF.

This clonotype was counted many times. CDR3 amino acids: CASSSTGGRPQHF. In nucleotides, the CDR3 is TGTGCCAGCAGTTCCACAGGGGGCCGGCCCCAGCATTTT. J is TRBJ1-5 and V is TRBV12-3 or TRBV12-4, with TRBD1 identical over 9 bases. This CDR3 has 13 amino acids. V shed 4 bases, J shed 9 bases, and the junction held 4 bases outside the gene matches.

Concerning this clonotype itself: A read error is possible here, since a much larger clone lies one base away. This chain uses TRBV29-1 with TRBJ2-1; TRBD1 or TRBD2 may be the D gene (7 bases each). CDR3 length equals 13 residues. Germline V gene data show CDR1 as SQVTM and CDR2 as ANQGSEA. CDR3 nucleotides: TGCAGCCTAGGGAGGGGGCGAAACAATGACCAGTTCTTC. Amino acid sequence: CSLGRGRNNDQFF.

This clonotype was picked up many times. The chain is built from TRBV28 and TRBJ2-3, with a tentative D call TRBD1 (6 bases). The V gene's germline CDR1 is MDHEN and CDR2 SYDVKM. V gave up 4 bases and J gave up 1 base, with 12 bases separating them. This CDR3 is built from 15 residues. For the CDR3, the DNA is TGTGCCAGCAGTTCAACCCACAGGGGCACAGATACGCAGTATTTT. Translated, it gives CASSSTHRGTDTQYF. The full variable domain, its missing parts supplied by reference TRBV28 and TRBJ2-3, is DVKVTQSSRYLVKRTGEKVFLECVQDMDHENMFWYRQDPGLGLRLIYFSYDVKMKEKGDIPEGYSVSREKKERFSLILESASTNQTSMYLCASSSTHRGTDTQYFGPGTRLTVL.

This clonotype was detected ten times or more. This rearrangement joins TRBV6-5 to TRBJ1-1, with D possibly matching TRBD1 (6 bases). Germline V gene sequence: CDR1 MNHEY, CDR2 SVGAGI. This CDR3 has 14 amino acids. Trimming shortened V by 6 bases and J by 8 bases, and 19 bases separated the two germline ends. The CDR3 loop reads CASSQQDRYEEAFF. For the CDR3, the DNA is TGTGCCAGCAGCCAACAGGACAGATACGAAGAAGCTTTCTTT.

The CDR3 loop is CSARTRGSSYNEQFF. CDR3 DNA: TGCAGTGCTCGAACCCGGGGGAGCTCCTACAATGAGCAGTTCTTC. The genes are TRBV20-1 and TRBJ2-1; a weak D match, TRBD2 (6 bases). The V gene lost 5 bases and the J gene lost 0 bases, with 14 bases spanning the gap. Germline V CDR1 and CDR2: DFQATT, SNEGSKA (reference sequence). The CDR3 runs to 15 residues.

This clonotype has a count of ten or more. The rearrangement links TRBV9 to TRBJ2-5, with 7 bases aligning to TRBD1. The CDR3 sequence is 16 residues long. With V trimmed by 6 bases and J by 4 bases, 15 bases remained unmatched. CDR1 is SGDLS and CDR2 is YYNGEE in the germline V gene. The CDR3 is CASIPEGGAVGETQYF. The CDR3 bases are TGTGCCAGCATCCCTGAAGGGGGCGCGGTTGGAGAGACCCAGTACTTC.

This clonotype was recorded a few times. The CDR3 DNA is TGCAGTGCTAGGCACCCCTTCACAGATACGCAGTATTTT. It yields the protein CSARHPFTDTQYF. The chain links TRBV20-1 to TRBJ2-3, with D unclear. V was pared by 3 bases and J by 2 bases, with 9 bases between. The CDR3 length is 13 residues. The germline V gene encodes CDR1 DFQATT and CDR2 SNEGSKA (reference sequence).

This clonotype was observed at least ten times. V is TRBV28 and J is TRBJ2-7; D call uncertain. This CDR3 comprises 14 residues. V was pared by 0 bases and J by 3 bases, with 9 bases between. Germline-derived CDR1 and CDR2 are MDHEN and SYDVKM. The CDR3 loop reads CASSLWAARYEQYF. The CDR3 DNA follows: TGTGCCAGCAGTTTATGGGCGGCCCGCTACGAGCAGTACTTC.

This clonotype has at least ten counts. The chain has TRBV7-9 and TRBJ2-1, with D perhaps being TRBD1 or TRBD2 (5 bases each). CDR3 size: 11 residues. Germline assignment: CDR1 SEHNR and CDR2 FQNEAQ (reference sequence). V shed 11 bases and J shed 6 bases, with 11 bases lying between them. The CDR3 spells CASRGVNEQFF. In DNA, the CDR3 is TGTGCCTCCAGAGGGGTCAATGAGCAGTTCTTC.

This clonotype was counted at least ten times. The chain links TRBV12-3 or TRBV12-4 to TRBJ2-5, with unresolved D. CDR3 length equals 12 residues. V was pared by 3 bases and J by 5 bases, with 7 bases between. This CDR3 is CASSFEVETQYF. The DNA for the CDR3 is TGTGCCAGCAGTTTCGAGGTGGAGACCCAGTACTTC.